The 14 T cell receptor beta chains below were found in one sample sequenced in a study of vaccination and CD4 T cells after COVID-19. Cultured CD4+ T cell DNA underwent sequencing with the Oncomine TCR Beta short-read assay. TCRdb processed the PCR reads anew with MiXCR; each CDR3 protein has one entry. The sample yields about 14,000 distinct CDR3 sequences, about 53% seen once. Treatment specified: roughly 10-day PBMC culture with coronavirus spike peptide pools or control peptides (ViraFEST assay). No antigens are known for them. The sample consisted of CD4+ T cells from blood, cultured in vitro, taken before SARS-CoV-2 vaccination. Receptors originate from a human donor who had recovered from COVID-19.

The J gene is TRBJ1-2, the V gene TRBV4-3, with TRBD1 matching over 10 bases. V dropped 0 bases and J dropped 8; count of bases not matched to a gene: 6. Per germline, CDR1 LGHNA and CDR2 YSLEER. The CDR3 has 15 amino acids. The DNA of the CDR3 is TGCGCCAGCAGCCAAGATCTGGGGACAGGGGTAGGCTACACCTTC. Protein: CASSQDLGTGVGYTF.

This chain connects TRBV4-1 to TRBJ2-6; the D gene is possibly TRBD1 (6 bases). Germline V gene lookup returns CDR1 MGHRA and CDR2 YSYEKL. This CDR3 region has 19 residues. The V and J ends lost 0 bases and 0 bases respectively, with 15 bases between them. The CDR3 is CASSQDPYRVSSGANVLTF. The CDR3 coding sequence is TGCGCCAGCAGCCAAGATCCCTACAGGGTGAGCTCTGGGGCCAACGTCCTGACTTTC.

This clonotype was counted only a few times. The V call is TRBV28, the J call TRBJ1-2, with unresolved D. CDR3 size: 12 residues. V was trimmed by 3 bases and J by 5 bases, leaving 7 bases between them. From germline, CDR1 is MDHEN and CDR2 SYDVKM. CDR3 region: CASSFEGYGYTF. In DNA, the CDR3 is TGTGCCAGCAGTTTCGAGGGATATGGCTACACCTTC.

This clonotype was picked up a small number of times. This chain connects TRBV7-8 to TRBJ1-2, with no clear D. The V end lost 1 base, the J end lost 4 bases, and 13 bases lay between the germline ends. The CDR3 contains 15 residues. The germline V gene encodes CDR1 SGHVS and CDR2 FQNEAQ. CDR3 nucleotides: TGTGCCAGCAGCTTAGATATAGGCGGCGGCTATGGCTACACCTTC. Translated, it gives CASSLDIGGGYGYTF.

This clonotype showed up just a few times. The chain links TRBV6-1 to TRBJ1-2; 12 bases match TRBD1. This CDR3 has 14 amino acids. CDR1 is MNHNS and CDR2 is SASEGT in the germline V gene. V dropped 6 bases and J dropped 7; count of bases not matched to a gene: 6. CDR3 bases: TGTGCCAGCAGCCAGGGACAGGGGGCGAGTGGCTACACCTTC. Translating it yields CASSQGQGASGYTF.

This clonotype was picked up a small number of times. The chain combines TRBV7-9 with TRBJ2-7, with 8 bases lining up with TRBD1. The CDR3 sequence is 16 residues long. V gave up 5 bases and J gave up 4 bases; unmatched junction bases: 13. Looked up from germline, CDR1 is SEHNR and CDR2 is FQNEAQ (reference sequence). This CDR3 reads CASSRGPGTGLYEQYF. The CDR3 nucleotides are TGTGCCAGCAGCCGCGGCCCCGGGACAGGATTATACGAGCAGTACTTC. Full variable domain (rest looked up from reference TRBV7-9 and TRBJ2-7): DTGVSQNPRHKITKRGQNVTFRCDPISEHNRLYWYRQTLGQGPEFLTYFQNEAQLEKSRLLSDRFSAERPKGSFSTLEIQRTEQGDSAMYLCASSRGPGTGLYEQYFGPGTRLTVT.

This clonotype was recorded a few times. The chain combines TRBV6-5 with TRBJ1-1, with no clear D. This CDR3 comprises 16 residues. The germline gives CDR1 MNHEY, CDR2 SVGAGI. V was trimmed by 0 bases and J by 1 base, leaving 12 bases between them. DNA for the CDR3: TGTGCCAGCAGTTACTCTCACAACACGCAGAACACTGAAGCTTTCTTT. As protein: CASSYSHNTQNTEAFF.

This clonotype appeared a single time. This chain's CDR3 is CASSFEISTGGFAEAFF. CDR3 nucleotide sequence: TGTGCCAGCAGCTTCGAAATATCAACAGGGGGCTTCGCTGAAGCTTTCTTT. The chain has TRBV5-8 and TRBJ1-1; 9 bases align to TRBD1. This CDR3 has 17 residues. Germline CDR1 SGHTS, CDR2 YDEGEE. V lost 2 bases, J lost 6 bases, and 14 bases stayed unmatched.

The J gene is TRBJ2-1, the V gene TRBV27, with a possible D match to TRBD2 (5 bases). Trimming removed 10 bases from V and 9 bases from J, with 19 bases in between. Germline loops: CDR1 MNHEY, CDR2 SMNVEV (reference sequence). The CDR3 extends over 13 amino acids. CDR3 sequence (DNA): TGTGCCACCAAAATCGGAGGCCGGGGTGAGCAGTTCTTC. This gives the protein CATKIGGRGEQFF.

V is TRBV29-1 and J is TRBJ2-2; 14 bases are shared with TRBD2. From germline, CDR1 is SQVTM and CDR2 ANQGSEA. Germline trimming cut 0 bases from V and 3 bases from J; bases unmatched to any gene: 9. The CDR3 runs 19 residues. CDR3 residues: CSVEDPTSGRALDTGELFF. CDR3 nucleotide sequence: TGCAGCGTTGAAGACCCGACTAGCGGGAGGGCCCTCGACACCGGGGAGCTGTTTTTT.

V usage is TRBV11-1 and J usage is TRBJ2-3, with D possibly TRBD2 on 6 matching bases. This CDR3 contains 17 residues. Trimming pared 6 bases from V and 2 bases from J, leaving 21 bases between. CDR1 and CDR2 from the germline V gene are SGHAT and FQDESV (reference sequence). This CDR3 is CASRGTFSASDTDTQYF. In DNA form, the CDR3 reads TGTGCCAGCAGGGGGACTTTTAGCGCAAGTGACACAGATACGCAGTATTTT. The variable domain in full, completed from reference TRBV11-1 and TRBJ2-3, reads EAEVAQSPRYKITEKSQAVAFWCDPISGHATLYWYRQILGQGPELLVQFQDESVVDDSQLPKDRFSAERLKGVDSTLKIQPAELGDSAMYLCASRGTFSASDTDTQYFGPGTRLTVL.

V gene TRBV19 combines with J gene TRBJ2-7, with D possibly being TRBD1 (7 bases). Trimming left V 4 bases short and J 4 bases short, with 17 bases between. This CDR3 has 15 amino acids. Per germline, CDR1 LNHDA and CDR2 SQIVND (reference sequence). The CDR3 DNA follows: TGTGCCAGTAGTAACACAGGGGCTGGGGGGTACGAGCAGTACTTC. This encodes CASSNTGAGGYEQYF.

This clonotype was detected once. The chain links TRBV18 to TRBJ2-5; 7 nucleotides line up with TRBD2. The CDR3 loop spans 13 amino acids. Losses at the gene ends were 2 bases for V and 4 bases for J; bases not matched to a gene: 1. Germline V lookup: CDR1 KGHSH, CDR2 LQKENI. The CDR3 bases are TGTGCCAGCTCACCAACGGGAGGAGAGACCCAGTACTTC. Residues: CASSPTGGETQYF. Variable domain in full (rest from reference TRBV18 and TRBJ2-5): NAGVMQNPRHLVRRRGQEARLRCSPMKGHSHVYWYRQLPEEGLKFMVYLQKENIIDESGMPKERFSAEFPKEGPSILRIQQVVRGDSAAYFCASSPTGGETQYFGPGTRLLVL.

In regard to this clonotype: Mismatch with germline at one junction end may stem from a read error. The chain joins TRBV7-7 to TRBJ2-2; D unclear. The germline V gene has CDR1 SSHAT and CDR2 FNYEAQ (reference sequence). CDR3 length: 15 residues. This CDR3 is CASSLSGANTGELFF. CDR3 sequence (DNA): TGTGCTAGCAGCTTATCCGGAGCGAACACCGGGGAGCTGTTTTTT.